The rows below give T cell receptor beta chains drawn from one sample of a study of CD8 T cells in Susac syndrome. TCRdb fed the immunoSEQ multiplex PCR reads into MiXCR, producing one record per CDR3 protein. Seen here are approximately 100,000 distinct CDR3 sequences, 90% to 96% observed once, and the top ten hold roughly 0.096%. Sequencing used CD4+ T cells from PBMCs. The origin of the receptors is a human donor in good health. Each CDR3 is given with its conserved first and last residue. The order of the fields is V gene, clone size, D gene, J gene, CDR3 DNA, CDR3 protein. D genes are given only for firm matches. Clone size appears in some rows only: once, few, many, or a class for an expanded clone.

v_call: TRBV29-1
clone_size: -
d_call: -
j_call: TRBJ2-1
cdr3_nt: TGCAGCGTGGGGGGGGCGCCATACAATGAGCAGTTCTTC
cdr3_aa: CSVGGAPYNEQFF

v_call: TRBV15
clone_size: -
d_call: TRBD2
j_call: TRBJ2-2
cdr3_nt: TGTGCCACCAGCAGCCAGGGCGGGAGATTGACCGGGGAGCTGTTTTTT
cdr3_aa: CATSSQGGRLTGELFF

v_call: TRBV12-3/TRBV12-4
clone_size: -
d_call: -
j_call: TRBJ2-3
cdr3_nt: TGTGCCAGCAGTTTTGAAGGGGTGGGGACAGATACGCAGTATTTT
cdr3_aa: CASSFEGVGTDTQYF

v_call: TRBV30
clone_size: -
d_call: -
j_call: TRBJ2-7
cdr3_nt: TGTGCCTGGAGGCGTTCCCTCCTTGTGGGGGGAAGGGGCGAGCAGTACTTC
cdr3_aa: CAWRRSLLVGGRGEQYF

v_call: TRBV7-2
clone_size: -
d_call: -
j_call: TRBJ1-1
cdr3_nt: TGTGCCAGCAGCCCGGGGCGGCACCCGGGCACTGAAGCTTTCTTT
cdr3_aa: CASSPGRHPGTEAFF

v_call: TRBV5-1
clone_size: -
d_call: -
j_call: TRBJ1-2
cdr3_nt: TGCGCCAGCAGCCTCTGGGCCGAAAAGGGGTATGGCTACACCTTC
cdr3_aa: CASSLWAEKGYGYTF

v_call: TRBV30
clone_size: -
d_call: -
j_call: TRBJ2-1
cdr3_nt: TGTGCCTGGAGTGTACGAAGGGGCAATGAGCAGTTCTTC
cdr3_aa: CAWSVRRGNEQFF

v_call: TRBV20-1
clone_size: -
d_call: -
j_call: TRBJ2-7
cdr3_nt: TGCAGTGCAAGGACACCAACGTACCCCTACGAGCAGTACTTC
cdr3_aa: CSARTPTYPYEQYF

v_call: TRBV29-1
clone_size: -
d_call: -
j_call: TRBJ1-6
cdr3_nt: TGCAGCGTTGGTGGTTCACCCCTCCACTTT
cdr3_aa: CSVGGSPLHF

v_call: TRBV4-3
clone_size: -
d_call: -
j_call: TRBJ1-2
cdr3_nt: TGCGCCAGCAGCCAAGATCAGGGTTACTATGGCTACACCTTC
cdr3_aa: CASSQDQGYYGYTF

v_call: TRBV28
clone_size: -
d_call: -
j_call: TRBJ2-7
cdr3_nt: TGTGCCAGCAGTCTTCAGTACGAGCAGTACTTC
cdr3_aa: CASSLQYEQYF

v_call: TRBV29-1
clone_size: -
d_call: TRBD2
j_call: TRBJ2-1
cdr3_nt: TGCAGCGCCCTGAGCGGGAGTTCTTACAATGAGCAGTTCTTC
cdr3_aa: CSALSGSSYNEQFF

v_call: TRBV20-1
clone_size: -
d_call: -
j_call: TRBJ2-1
cdr3_nt: TGCAGTTTTGGCGCGGGCCACTCCTACAATGAGCAGTTCTTC
cdr3_aa: CSFGAGHSYNEQFF

v_call: TRBV12-3/TRBV12-4
clone_size: -
d_call: TRBD1
j_call: TRBJ2-7
cdr3_nt: TGTGCCAGCAGTGACAACAGGGGGAGCTCCTACGAGCAGTACTTC
cdr3_aa: CASSDNRGSSYEQYF

v_call: TRBV30
clone_size: -
d_call: TRBD1
j_call: TRBJ2-5
cdr3_nt: TGTGCCTGGAGTTCCGGACAGGCCCAAGAGACCCAGTACTTC
cdr3_aa: CAWSSGQAQETQYF

v_call: TRBV3-1
clone_size: -
d_call: TRBD2
j_call: TRBJ2-2
cdr3_nt: TGTGCCAGCAGCCGACGGGGGGGGAACACCGGGGAGCTGTTTTTT
cdr3_aa: CASSRRGGNTGELFF

v_call: TRBV5-4
clone_size: -
d_call: -
j_call: TRBJ2-1
cdr3_nt: TGTGCCAGCAGCGGACCTGTAGCTTTGGGTAACAATGAGCAGTTCTTC
cdr3_aa: CASSGPVALGNNEQFF

v_call: TRBV15
clone_size: -
d_call: -
j_call: TRBJ1-4
cdr3_nt: TGTGCCACCAGCTTTGACAGTGGCGGGGAAAAACTGTTTTTT
cdr3_aa: CATSFDSGGEKLFF

v_call: TRBV7-9
clone_size: -
d_call: TRBD2
j_call: TRBJ2-1
cdr3_nt: TGTGCCAGCAGCTTGGAAGCGGGGGGATACAATGAGCAGTTCTTC
cdr3_aa: CASSLEAGGYNEQFF

v_call: TRBV7-2
clone_size: -
d_call: TRBD2
j_call: TRBJ2-1
cdr3_nt: TGTGCCAGCAGCGGCAGGACTAGCAGGTCCTACAATGAGCAGTTCTTC
cdr3_aa: CASSGRTSRSYNEQFF

v_call: TRBV28
clone_size: once
d_call: TRBD1
j_call: TRBJ1-4
cdr3_nt: TGTGCCAGCAGGGAGCAGGGGGGCCCTAATGAAAAACTGTTTTTT
cdr3_aa: CASREQGGPNEKLFF

v_call: TRBV3-1
clone_size: -
d_call: TRBD1
j_call: TRBJ2-7
cdr3_nt: TGTGCCAGCAGCCAATCCGGGACAGGGAACGAGCAGTACTTC
cdr3_aa: CASSQSGTGNEQYF

v_call: TRBV2
clone_size: -
d_call: TRBD1
j_call: TRBJ2-5
cdr3_nt: TGTGCCAGCAGTGAAGCAGGGGGACAGGGGTACCAAGAGACCCAGTACTTC
cdr3_aa: CASSEAGGQGYQETQYF

v_call: TRBV3-1
clone_size: once
d_call: -
j_call: TRBJ2-7
cdr3_nt: TGTGCCAGCAGCAGACGCGAGGGCCCTACCTACGAGCAGTACTTC
cdr3_aa: CASSRREGPTYEQYF

v_call: TRBV3-1
clone_size: -
d_call: -
j_call: TRBJ1-2
cdr3_nt: TGTGCCAGCAGCCAAGGAGAGCCGGTCGGAGGCTACACCTTC
cdr3_aa: CASSQGEPVGGYTF

v_call: TRBV2
clone_size: -
d_call: -
j_call: TRBJ2-3
cdr3_nt: TGTGCCAGCAGTGTGGGCCTCACAGATACGCAGTATTTT
cdr3_aa: CASSVGLTDTQYF

v_call: TRBV12-3/TRBV12-4
clone_size: -
d_call: -
j_call: TRBJ1-1
cdr3_nt: TGTGCCAGCAGTTACTCCGGGAAGAACACTGAAGCTTTCTTT
cdr3_aa: CASSYSGKNTEAFF

v_call: TRBV18
clone_size: once
d_call: -
j_call: TRBJ2-3
cdr3_nt: TGTGCCAGCTCACCCCAGGTGACAGATACGCAGTATTTT
cdr3_aa: CASSPQVTDTQYF

v_call: TRBV7-9
clone_size: -
d_call: -
j_call: TRBJ2-1
cdr3_nt: TGTGCCAGCCAGCTCAGGCCTCCCGGAGCCCCCTACAATGAGCAGTTCTTC
cdr3_aa: CASQLRPPGAPYNEQFF

v_call: TRBV29-1
clone_size: -
d_call: TRBD1
j_call: TRBJ2-4
cdr3_nt: TGCAGCGCTGGGGACAGCCCGAACATTCAGTACTTC
cdr3_aa: CSAGDSPNIQYF

v_call: TRBV29-1
clone_size: -
d_call: -
j_call: TRBJ2-6
cdr3_nt: TGCAGCGTTAGCTCTGGGGCCAACGTCCTGACTTTC
cdr3_aa: CSVSSGANVLTF

v_call: TRBV29-1
clone_size: -
d_call: -
j_call: TRBJ2-5
cdr3_nt: TGCAGCGTTGAGGGCAGGGTGAGCCTGGAGACCCAGTACTTC
cdr3_aa: CSVEGRVSLETQYF

v_call: TRBV20-1
clone_size: -
d_call: -
j_call: TRBJ2-1
cdr3_nt: TGCAGTGCGGGTGGGCAGAACTCCTACAATGAGCAGTTCTTC
cdr3_aa: CSAGGQNSYNEQFF

v_call: TRBV5-1
clone_size: -
d_call: TRBD2
j_call: TRBJ2-3
cdr3_nt: TGCGCCAGCAGCTTGGACCCGACTAGCGGGGCCACAGATACGCAGTATTTT
cdr3_aa: CASSLDPTSGATDTQYF

v_call: TRBV12-3/TRBV12-4
clone_size: -
d_call: -
j_call: TRBJ2-5
cdr3_nt: TGTGCCAGCAGGCCCTCGTGGGGGCTCCAAGAGACCCAGTACTTC
cdr3_aa: CASRPSWGLQETQYF

v_call: TRBV5-1
clone_size: -
d_call: TRBD2
j_call: TRBJ2-4
cdr3_nt: TGCGCCAGCAGCTTGGAAGGTAGCGGGAGTCGGAACATTCAGTACTTC
cdr3_aa: CASSLEGSGSRNIQYF

v_call: TRBV4-1
clone_size: -
d_call: -
j_call: TRBJ2-7
cdr3_nt: TGCGCCAGCAGCCAAGCCCAAGTAGCTCTACGCTACGAGCAGTACTTC
cdr3_aa: CASSQAQVALRYEQYF

v_call: TRBV6-5
clone_size: -
d_call: -
j_call: TRBJ1-1
cdr3_nt: TGTGCCAGCAGTTACCCTCCTCAGACACGGAACACTGAAGCTTTCTTT
cdr3_aa: CASSYPPQTRNTEAFF

v_call: TRBV7-2
clone_size: -
d_call: -
j_call: TRBJ2-7
cdr3_nt: TGTGCCAGCAGCTTAGGGACTCTAGGGTCCTCCTACGAGCAGTACTTC
cdr3_aa: CASSLGTLGSSYEQYF

v_call: TRBV6-5
clone_size: -
d_call: TRBD1
j_call: TRBJ1-2
cdr3_nt: TGTGCCAGCAGTTCTACGCAGACAGGGGGAAAGGGCGGCTACACCTTC
cdr3_aa: CASSSTQTGGKGGYTF

v_call: TRBV5-1
clone_size: -
d_call: -
j_call: TRBJ1-1
cdr3_nt: TGCGCCAGCAGTCTACAGAGCTACACTGAAGCTTTCTTT
cdr3_aa: CASSLQSYTEAFF

v_call: TRBV9
clone_size: -
d_call: -
j_call: TRBJ2-1
cdr3_nt: TGTGCCAGCAGCTCCGCGGTACTCAACAATGAGCAGTTCTTC
cdr3_aa: CASSSAVLNNEQFF

v_call: TRBV27
clone_size: -
d_call: -
j_call: TRBJ2-7
cdr3_nt: TGTGCCAGCAGTTTATCGCTGGGAAAAGCTCCCCACGAGCAGTACTTC
cdr3_aa: CASSLSLGKAPHEQYF

v_call: TRBV4-1
clone_size: -
d_call: TRBD2
j_call: TRBJ2-3
cdr3_nt: TGCGCCAGCAGCCAAGTTGGCCTAGCGGATTACACAGATACGCAGTATTTT
cdr3_aa: CASSQVGLADYTDTQYF